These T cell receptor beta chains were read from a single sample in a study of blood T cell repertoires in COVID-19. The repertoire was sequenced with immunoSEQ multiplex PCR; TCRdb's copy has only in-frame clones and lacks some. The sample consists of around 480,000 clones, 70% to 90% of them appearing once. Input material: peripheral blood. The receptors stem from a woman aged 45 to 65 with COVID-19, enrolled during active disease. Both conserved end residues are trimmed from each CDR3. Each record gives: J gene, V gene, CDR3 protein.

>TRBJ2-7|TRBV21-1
AGSPSLAQY
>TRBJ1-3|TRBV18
ASSPRGLEAGNTIY
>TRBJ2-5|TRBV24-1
ATSDDRKQGGQETQY
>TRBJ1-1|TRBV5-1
ASSLVQGGNTEAF
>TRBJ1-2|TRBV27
ASSLTANYGYT
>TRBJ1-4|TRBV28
ASGSNEKLF
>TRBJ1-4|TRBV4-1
ASSPFSGGSEKLF
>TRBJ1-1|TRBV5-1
ASSWGRGATLTQAF
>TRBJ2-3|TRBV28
ASSPGFLNADTQY
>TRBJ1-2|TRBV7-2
ASGPRHRDYGYT
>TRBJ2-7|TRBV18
ASSLLVPGQEYEQY
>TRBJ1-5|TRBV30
AWSLGSSPAQH
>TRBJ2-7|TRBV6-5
ASSTGQGSHEQY
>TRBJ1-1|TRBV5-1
ASSGPGQGNTEAF